This T cell receptor beta chain is drawn from a study of T cells in Graves' hyperthyroidism and ophthalmopathy. Clinical symptoms, serum thyroxine, TRAb, thyroid ultrasound and orbital computed tomography established diagnosis. General study findings and limits: Peripheral blood also featured most of the thyroid clonotypes expanded above 0.001. Ophthalmopathy was predicted by the model a median of about six months ahead of onset.

This clonotype appeared many times. What it binds is not known. The investigators amplified TCR beta CDR3 regions from RNA transcripts. During a first-round RT-PCR of the TCR CDR3, the HTBI primer set was used. Via MiXCR, TCRdb re-called the multiplex PCR reads, giving one row per CDR3 protein. The profile shows more than 500,000 distinct CDR3 sequences, roughly 50% of them singletons. The V gene end was trimmed by 0 bases and the J gene end by 0 bases; junction bases not matched to a gene: 8. From germline, CDR1 is MGHRA and CDR2 YSYEKL. CDR3 length equals 17 residues. The sequenced material came from peripheral blood or thyroid tissue (not recorded which). This clonotype was obtained from an adult woman with Graves' disease, either hyperthyroidism or ophthalmopathy (not recorded which). The rearrangement links TRBV4-1 to TRBJ2-7, with TRBD2 matching 7 bases. The CDR3: CASSQDPWEGSSYEQYF. DNA of the CDR3: TGCGCCAGCAGCCAAGATCCTTGGGAGGGAAGCTCCTACGAGCAGTACTTC.